This entry is about one T cell receptor (beta chain). Antigen unknown. This specimen belongs to a study of cytomegalovirus exposure and HLA in healthy donors. Overall study context: In a previous analysis, approximately 110 million unique TCR beta sequences were found from 150 million to 200 million T cells. Study results and limitations: Versus the approximately 700-donor mean, an Asian-associated ancestry cluster reportedly showed fewer N-insertions in a later analysis. V- and J-gene trimming in TCR beta was tied to a missense DCLRE1C variant by an analysis performed later.

V was cut by 6 bases and J by 4 bases, with 5 bases left in between. Germline V lookup: CDR1 SGHDT, CDR2 YYEEEE. The CDR3 is made up of 11 amino acids. This PCR relied on a set of 60 Vbeta primers and 13 Jbeta primers. Sequencing used immunoSEQ multiplex PCR; TCRdb keeps in-frame clones, though not all of them. The table lists about 200,000 clones. Healthy donors of bone marrow made up the group. The sequenced sample was PBMCs. The chain joins TRBV5-6 to TRBJ1-3, with unresolved D. This TCR was recovered from a girl aged 2-9 years in good health and CMV-seropositive. The CDR3 nucleotides read TGTGCCAGCATTAGAGGAAACACCATATATTTT. Its translation is CASIRGNTIYF.